This T cell receptor beta chain emerged from a study of cytomegalovirus exposure and HLA in healthy donors. About the research overall: Of all 400 or so donors who were genotyped, 80% to 85% belonged to the Caucasian-associated ancestry cluster.

Findings and limits, study-wide: In vitro data verified a few CMV-associated chains as specific for CMV antigens. The likely explanation for a cluster of highly shared sequence variants was sequencing artifact.

The study ran its PCR with 60 Vbeta and 13 Jbeta primers. Generated by immunoSEQ multiplex PCR, the TCRdb table keeps only in-frame clones and is missing some. The table has about 100,000 clones, 74% seen once. The ends lost 2 bases at V and 3 bases at J; junction bases unmatched: 6. The CDR3 totals 17 residues. CDR1 SGHTA and CDR2 FQGNSA come from the germline V gene. Comments on this clone: Its antigen is unidentified.

This sequence joins TRBV7-2 and TRBJ1-6, with 8 bases aligning to TRBD1. This receptor was obtained from a man between 45 and 60 years old in good health and CMV-seropositive. The sequenced sample was PBMCs. CDR3 loop: CASSLIGDRYYNSPLHF. CDR3 bases: TGTGCCAGCAGCTTAATAGGGGACAGGTACTATAATTCACCCCTCCACTTT.